This T cell receptor (beta chain) is from a study of CD8+ T cells in alopecia areata. General study results and limits: Among the top 100, expanded CD8+ clones were significantly decreased by tofacitinib, as was scalp clonality. Tissue-resident alphabeta T cells belonging to normal skin likewise get sequenced within scalp specimens.

The treatment: oral pan-JAK inhibitor, 5-10 mg twice daily. As for this clone: Its cognate antigen is unknown.

RNA, once extracted, was reverse transcribed into cDNA for use as the sequencing template. The method was immunoSEQ multiplex PCR; TCRdb's version includes in-frame clones alone and lacks a portion of them. The sample includes a few hundred thousand clones, roughly 60% seen only once; the top ten take 0.75% to 0.95%. The TCR originated in a human donor with alopecia areata. The sample in question was CD4+ T cells sorted from blood, obtained around week 54, from a patient treated with tofacitinib.

The CDR3 reads CASSSQIREPGQLNYGYTF. Here the CDR3 DNA reads TGTGCCAGCAGTTCTCAAATCCGAGAACCGGGACAGCTTAACTATGGCTACACCTTC. The chain employs TRBV27 and TRBJ1-2, with TRBD1 matching over 7 bases. V was clipped by 4 bases and J by 1 base; unmatched bases: 18. Germline V gives CDR1 MNHEY, CDR2 SMNVEV (reference sequence). CDR3 size: 19 residues.